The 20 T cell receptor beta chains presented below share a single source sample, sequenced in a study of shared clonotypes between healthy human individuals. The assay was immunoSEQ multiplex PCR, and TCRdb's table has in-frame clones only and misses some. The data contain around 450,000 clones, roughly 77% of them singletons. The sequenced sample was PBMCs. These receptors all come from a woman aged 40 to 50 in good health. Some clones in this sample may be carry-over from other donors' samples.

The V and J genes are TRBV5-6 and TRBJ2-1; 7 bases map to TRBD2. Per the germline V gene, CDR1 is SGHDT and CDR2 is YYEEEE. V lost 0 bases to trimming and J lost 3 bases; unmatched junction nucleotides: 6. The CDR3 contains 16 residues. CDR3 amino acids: CASSLGVGRNYNEQFF. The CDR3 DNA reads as TGTGCCAGCAGCTTGGGGGTCGGGAGGAACTACAATGAGCAGTTCTTC.

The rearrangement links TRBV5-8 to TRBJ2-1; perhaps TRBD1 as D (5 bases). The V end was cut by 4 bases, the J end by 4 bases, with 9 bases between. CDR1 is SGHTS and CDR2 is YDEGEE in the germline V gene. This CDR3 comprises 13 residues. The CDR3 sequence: CASSPDSYNEQFF. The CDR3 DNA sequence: TGTGCCAGCAGCCCCGACAGTTACAATGAGCAGTTCTTC.

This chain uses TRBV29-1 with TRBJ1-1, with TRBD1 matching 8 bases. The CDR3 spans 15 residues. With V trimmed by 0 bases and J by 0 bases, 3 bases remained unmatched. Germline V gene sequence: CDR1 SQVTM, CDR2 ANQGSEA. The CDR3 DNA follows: TGCAGCGTTGAAGAGACAGGGGTAATGAACACTGAAGCTTTCTTT. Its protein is CSVEETGVMNTEAFF.

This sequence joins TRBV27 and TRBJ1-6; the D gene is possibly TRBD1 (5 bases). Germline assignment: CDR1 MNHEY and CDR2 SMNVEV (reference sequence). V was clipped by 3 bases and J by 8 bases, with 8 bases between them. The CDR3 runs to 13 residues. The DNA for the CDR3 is TGTGCCAGCAGTTTCTCCAGGGATTCACCCCTCCACTTT. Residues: CASSFSRDSPLHF.

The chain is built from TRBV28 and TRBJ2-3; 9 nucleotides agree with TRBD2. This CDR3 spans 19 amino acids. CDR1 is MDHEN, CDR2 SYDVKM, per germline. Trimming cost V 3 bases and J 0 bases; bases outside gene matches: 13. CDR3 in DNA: TGTGCCAGCAGTTTTGCTAGCGGGGCATTTTCAGTGAGCACAGATACGCAGTATTTT. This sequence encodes CASSFASGAFSVSTDTQYF.

The CDR3 sequence: CASSFGDSAGLVDTQYF. In nucleotides, the CDR3 is TGTGCCAGCAGTTTTGGGGATTCGGCGGGGCTAGTGGATACGCAGTATTTT. The chain combines TRBV27 with TRBJ2-3; tentative D call: TRBD2 (6 bases). Germline loops: CDR1 MNHEY, CDR2 SMNVEV (reference sequence). This CDR3 is 17 amino acids long. The V end was cut by 3 bases, the J end by 6 bases, with 22 bases between.

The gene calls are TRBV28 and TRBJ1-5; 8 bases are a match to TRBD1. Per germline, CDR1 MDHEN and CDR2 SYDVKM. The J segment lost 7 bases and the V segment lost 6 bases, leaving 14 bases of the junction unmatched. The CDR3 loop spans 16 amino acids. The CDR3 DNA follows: TGTGCCAGCAGCCCCCCGGGGACAGGAGGATTACAGCCCCAGCATTTT. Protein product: CASSPPGTGGLQPQHF. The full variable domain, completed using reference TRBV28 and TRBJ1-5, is DVKVTQSSRYLVKRTGEKVFLECVQDMDHENMFWYRQDPGLGLRLIYFSYDVKMKEKGDIPEGYSVSREKKERFSLILESASTNQTSMYLCASSPPGTGGLQPQHFGDGTRLSIL.

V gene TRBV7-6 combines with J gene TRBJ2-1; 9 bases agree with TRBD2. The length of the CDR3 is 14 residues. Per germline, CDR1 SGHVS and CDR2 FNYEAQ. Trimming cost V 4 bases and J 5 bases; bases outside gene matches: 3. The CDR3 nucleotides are TGTGCCAGCAGCTGGGCTAGCGGGGACAATGAGCAGTTCTTC. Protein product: CASSWASGDNEQFF.

The CDR3: CASSLGLAAINEQFF. CDR3 nucleotides: TGCGCCAGCAGCTTGGGACTAGCGGCAATCAATGAGCAGTTCTTC. The rearrangement links TRBV5-1 to TRBJ2-1; 9 nucleotides line up with TRBD2. The CDR3 spans 15 residues. V gave up 0 bases and J gave up 6 bases; unmatched junction bases: 4. From germline, CDR1 is SGHRS and CDR2 YFSETQ.

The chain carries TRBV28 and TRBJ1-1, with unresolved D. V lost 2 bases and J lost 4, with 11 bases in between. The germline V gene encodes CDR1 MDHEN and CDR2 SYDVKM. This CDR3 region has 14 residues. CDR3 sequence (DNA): TGTGCCAGCAGTTTAAGCTCAGCTGGCACTGAAGCTTTCTTT. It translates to CASSLSSAGTEAFF.

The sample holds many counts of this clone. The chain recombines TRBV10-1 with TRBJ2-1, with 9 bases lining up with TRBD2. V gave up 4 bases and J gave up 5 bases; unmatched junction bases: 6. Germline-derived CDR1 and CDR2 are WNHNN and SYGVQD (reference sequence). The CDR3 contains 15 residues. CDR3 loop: CASSALAGSDNEQFF. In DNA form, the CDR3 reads TGCGCCAGCAGTGCCCTAGCGGGATCGGACAATGAGCAGTTCTTC.

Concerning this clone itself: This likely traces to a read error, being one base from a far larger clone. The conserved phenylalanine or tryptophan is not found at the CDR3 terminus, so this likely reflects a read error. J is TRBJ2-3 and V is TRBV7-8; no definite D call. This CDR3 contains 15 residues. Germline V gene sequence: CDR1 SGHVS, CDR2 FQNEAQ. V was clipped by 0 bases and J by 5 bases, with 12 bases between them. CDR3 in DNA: TGTGCCAGCAGCTTAGCTCAGAAAACGGGAGATACGCAGTATTCT. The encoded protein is CASSLAQKTGDTQYS.

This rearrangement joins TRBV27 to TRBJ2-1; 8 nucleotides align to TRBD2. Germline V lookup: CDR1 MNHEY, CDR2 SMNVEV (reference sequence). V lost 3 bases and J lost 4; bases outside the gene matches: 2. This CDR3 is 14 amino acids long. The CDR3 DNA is TGTGCCAGCAGTTTTTCTAGCGGGTACAATGAGCAGTTCTTC. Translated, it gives CASSFSSGYNEQFF.

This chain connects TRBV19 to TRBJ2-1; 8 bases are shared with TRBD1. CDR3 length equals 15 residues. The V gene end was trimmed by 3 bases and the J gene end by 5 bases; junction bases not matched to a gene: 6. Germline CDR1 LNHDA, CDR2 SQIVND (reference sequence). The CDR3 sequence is CASSIQGAENNEQFF. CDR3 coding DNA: TGTGCCAGTAGTATCCAGGGGGCCGAAAACAATGAGCAGTTCTTC.

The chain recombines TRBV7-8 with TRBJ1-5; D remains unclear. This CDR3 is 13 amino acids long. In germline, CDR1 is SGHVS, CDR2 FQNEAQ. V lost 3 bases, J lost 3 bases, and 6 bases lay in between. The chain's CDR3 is CASSFGLNQPQHF. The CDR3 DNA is TGTGCCAGCAGCTTTGGACTCAATCAGCCCCAGCATTTT.

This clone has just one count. The CDR3 reads CASSSGEGLGTDTQYF. The CDR3 DNA follows: TGTGCCAGTAGTTCCGGTGAGGGACTAGGCACAGATACGCAGTATTTT. This chain joins TRBV19 and TRBJ2-3; TRBD2 aligns across 8 bases. With 5 bases clipped from V and 1 base from J, the junction kept 8 bases outside the gene matches. Germline V gene sequence: CDR1 LNHDA, CDR2 SQIVND (reference sequence). This CDR3 comprises 16 residues.

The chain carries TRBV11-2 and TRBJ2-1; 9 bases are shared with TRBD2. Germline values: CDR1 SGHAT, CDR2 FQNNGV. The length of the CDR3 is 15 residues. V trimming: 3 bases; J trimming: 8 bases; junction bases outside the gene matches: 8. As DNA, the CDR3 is TGTGCCAGCAGCTTGGGGGCTAGCGGGACCCATGAGCAGTTCTTC. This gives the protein CASSLGASGTHEQFF.

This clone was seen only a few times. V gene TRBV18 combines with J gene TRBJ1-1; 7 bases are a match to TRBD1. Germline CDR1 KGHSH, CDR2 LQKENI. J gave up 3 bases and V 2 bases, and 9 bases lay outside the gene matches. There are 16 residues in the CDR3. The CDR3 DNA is TGTGCCAGCTCACCAAGAAGGGGGCTGGGGGACACTGAAGCTTTCTTT. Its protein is CASSPRRGLGDTEAFF.

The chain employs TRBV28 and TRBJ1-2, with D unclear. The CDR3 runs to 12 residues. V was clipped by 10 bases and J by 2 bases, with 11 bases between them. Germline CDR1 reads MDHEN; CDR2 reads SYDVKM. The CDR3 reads CATTDLNYGYTF. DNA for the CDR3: TGTGCCACCACAGACCTGAACTATGGCTACACCTTC.

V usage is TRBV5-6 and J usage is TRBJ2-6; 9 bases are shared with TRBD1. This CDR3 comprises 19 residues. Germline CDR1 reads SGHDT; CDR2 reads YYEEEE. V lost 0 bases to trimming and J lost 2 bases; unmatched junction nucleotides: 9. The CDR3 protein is CASSLVPPTGGPGANVLTF. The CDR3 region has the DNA TGTGCCAGCAGCTTGGTGCCTCCGACAGGGGGGCCTGGGGCCAACGTCCTGACTTTC.